This is a list of T cell receptor beta chains from one sample in a study of blood T cells in healthy people across ages. TCRdb redid the calling of the 5' RACE reads with MiXCR, one entry per CDR3 protein. Among 780,000 or so distinct CDR3 sequences listed, approximately 60% were seen once. The sequencing sample was made of blood. The source of these receptors is a man in his forties in good health. The CDR3 runs from the conserved cysteine through the conserved F or W. D genes are given only for firm matches. Clone size appears in some rows only: once, few, many, or a class for an expanded clone.

len,j_gene,v_gene,d_gene,abundance,CDR3nt,CDR3aa
14,TRBJ2-3,TRBV4-2,TRBD2,.,TGTGCCACCATCCCAGCGGGGGGAGGGGATACGCAGTATTTT,CATIPAGGGDTQYF
13,TRBJ2-7,TRBV29-1,TRBD1,few,TGCAGCGCCCTGTCGGGACAGACCTACGAGCAGTACTTC,CSALSGQTYEQYF
12,TRBJ2-1,TRBV3-1,.,.,TGTGCCAGCAGCCGGACAGTAGATGAGCAGTTCTTC,CASSRTVDEQFF
15,TRBJ2-5,TRBV6-1,TRBD2,.,TGTGCCAGCAGTGAAGGACTAGCAGCTGCGGAGACCCAGTACTTC,CASSEGLAAAETQYF
15,TRBJ2-3,TRBV3-1,.,.,TGTGCCAGCAGCCAAGTAGGAACCCCAATGAATACGCAGTATTTT,CASSQVGTPMNTQYF
13,TRBJ1-2,TRBV7-2,.,.,TGTGCCAGCAGCTTAGGTAGCCGAGTAGCCTACACCTTC,CASSLGSRVAYTF
18,TRBJ2-3,TRBV15,.,.,TGTGCCACCAGCAGTCTGATTGAATGGGACGAAAGCACAGATACGCAGTATTTT,CATSSLIEWDESTDTQYF
15,TRBJ2-1,TRBV12-3/TRBV12-4,TRBD1,few,TGTGCCAGCAGAGCGACAGGGGGTTCCTACAATGAGCAGTTCTTC,CASRATGGSYNEQFF
16,TRBJ2-5,TRBV6-1,.,.,TGTGCCAGCAGTGAAGCGCGGGTGTCGCCCCAAGAGACCCAGTACTTC,CASSEARVSPQETQYF
16,TRBJ2-6,TRBV12-3/TRBV12-4,.,.,TGTGCCAGCAGTTATCAAAGGGGGACTGGGGCCAACGTCCTGACTTTC,CASSYQRGTGANVLTF
17,TRBJ2-3,TRBV20-1,TRBD2,.,TGCAGTGCGGCCGATCCATGGACTAGCGGGAGCTTAGATACGCAGTATTTT,CSAADPWTSGSLDTQYF
16,TRBJ2-7,TRBV28,.,few,TGTGCCGGGGGCGAGTTTAGGGGGAAGGGCTCCTACGAGCAGTACTTC,CAGGEFRGKGSYEQYF
12,TRBJ2-7,TRBV29-1,.,.,TGCAGCGTAACTCGGGGGCCCGACGAGCAGTACTTC,CSVTRGPDEQYF
15,TRBJ2-4,TRBV2,.,.,TGTGCCAGCAGTGAGAGGTTCGGGACCAAAAACATTCAGTACTTC,CASSERFGTKNIQYF
15,TRBJ2-5,TRBV15,TRBD1,once,TGTGCCACCAGCACGGACAGGGGTTACCAAGAGACCCAGTACTTT,CATSTDRGYQETQYF
13,TRBJ2-7,TRBV20-1,.,.,TGCAGTGCTAGAGGGGGCGGGATCTACGAGCAGTACTTC,CSARGGGIYEQYF
13,TRBJ2-5,TRBV29-1,.,few,TGCAGCGTTGAAGTAATAGTAGGGGAGACCCAGTACTTC,CSVEVIVGETQYF
15,TRBJ1-4,TRBV6-6,TRBD1,.,TGTGCCAGCAGTGCGGAGACAGGGGCATTCGAAAAACTGTTTTTT,CASSAETGAFEKLFF
14,TRBJ2-3,TRBV24-1,TRBD2,.,TGTGCCACCACGCCGCGGGGGAACACAGATACGCAGTATTTT,CATTPRGNTDTQYF
15,TRBJ1-6,TRBV28,TRBD1,.,TGTGCCAGCAGTTTACCGACAGGGGGTGATTCACCCCTCCACTTT,CASSLPTGGDSPLHF
16,TRBJ2-3,TRBV20-1,TRBD2,few,TGCAGTGCTAGGACCGGGACTAGCGGGAGGGGAGATACGCAGTATTTT,CSARTGTSGRGDTQYF
16,TRBJ2-7,TRBV7-8,.,.,TGTGCCAGCAGCTTCGGCGACTCCAGTTGGTCCTACGAGCAGTACTTC,CASSFGDSSWSYEQYF
17,TRBJ1-6,TRBV18,.,.,TGTGCCAGCTCACCAATCCCCGGGGCAGGCTATAATTCACCCCTCCACTTT,CASSPIPGAGYNSPLHF
20,TRBJ1-5,TRBV6-4,.,.,TGTGCCAGCAGTGTTCCCCCCCCCTTTTGGGGTGTCAGGAGCAATCAGCCCCAGCATTTT,CASSVPPPFWGVRSNQPQHF
15,TRBJ2-1,TRBV29-1,.,few,TGCAGCGGCGACCATGGACCTTCGTCTGGGAATGAGCAGTTCTTC,CSGDHGPSSGNEQFF